The entry below describes one TCR beta chain. This clonotype appeared a few times. It lacks a known antigen. No qualities accompany the bases; no much larger clone lies one base away. V sheds 4 bases and J sheds 5 bases, leaving 19 bases between their ends. The CDR3 numbers 16 residues from cysteine through phenylalanine. The read is trimmed to its CDR3 DNA, 48 bases read in frame from base 1. From the germline V gene, CDR1 is SGHRS and CDR2 is YFSETQ. This specimen belongs to a study of T-cell memory formation after mild COVID-19 (dated by TCRdb to about 2021). In terms of the full investigation: Most TCR sequence clusters were specific to one of the two donors. In a couple of donors, T-cell clones that expanded and contracted after mild COVID-19 were followed by sequencing TCRalpha and TCRbeta repertoires longitudinally. The cohort was made up of two young adult volunteers, one female and one male, who were previously healthy.

Findings and caveats that apply to the study as a whole: Only a couple of mild cases were covered by the study, and larger cohorts that include severe cases with pre-infection samples were considered necessary. Balanced CD4/CD8 phenotypes were observed for clones contracting from day 15 to 85, whereas a bias towards CD4+ was observed for a second wave of clones expanding from day 15 to 37. The second-wave clones that peaked on day 37 were not confirmed to be SARS-CoV-2 specific. Contracting CD4+ clones appeared mostly in the CM and EM memory subsets, whereas CD8+ clones were enriched in EMRA. The detection of some responding clones in pre-infection memory suggests that pre-existing cross-reactive memory T cells joined the SARS-CoV-2 response.

Ficoll-Paque density gradient centrifugation was the method used to isolate PBMCs. Sequencing was performed on an Illumina NovaSeq 6000. cDNA libraries for TCRalpha and TCRbeta were prepared by 5'RACE using constant-segment primers, with sample barcodes and unique molecular identifiers added. Trizol reagent was used to extract RNA from every sample. The libraries were amplified in two PCR steps, and the second step added a second sample barcode and Illumina TruSeq adapters. Sequencing of the libraries was done on an Illumina NovaSeq, producing 2 x 150 bp paired-end reads. The authors' analysis ran thus. With migec v1.2.7, reads were demultiplexed and then collapsed into UMI-guided consensus sequences. With mixcr v2.1.11, UMI consensuses were aligned to TRA and TRB V and J templates and assembled into clonotypes. Clonotypes were classified as expanded or contracted when called significant by both edgeR and NoisET, with noise models trained on biological replicates. For edgeR calls, the cutoffs were a false discovery rate-adjusted p below 0.01 and a log2 fold-change threshold of 1. As an exploratory analysis of dynamics, max-normalized trajectories of the 1000 most abundant clonotypes were examined by PCA with hierarchical clustering. The CD4 or CD8 phenotype of responding clones was assigned using the separately sequenced CD4+ and CD8+ repertoires. TCRdb's own reprocessing of the public reads used fastp at Q25 and MiXCR and kept productive beta chains. Identical CDR3 protein sequences are pooled into one entry, listed with their most common genes and DNA. TCRdb assigned the V and J calls; the authors' analysis was not used. The sample profile shows tens of thousands of distinct CDR3 sequences; more than 11% of them were found once. The ten top clones hold under 35% of the sample.

The sequence derives from an adult woman who had mild COVID-19 (a few samples of this study predate the infection). The sample titles of this study are shuffled in the database, so cell type and time point are left out; the donor was told from shared clones. The rearranged segments are TRBV5-1 and TRBJ2-1, with no confident D gene call. The sample comprised PBMCs or a T cell subset sorted from them (not recorded which). Here the CDR3 is given as CASSPGLSGRNNEQFF. The DNA reads TGCGCCAGCAGCCCCGGGCTCTCCGGTAGGAACAATGAGCAGTTCTTC.